The entry below describes one T cell receptor beta chain. The CDR3 length is 16 residues. Trimming pared 7 bases from V and 0 bases from J, leaving 13 bases between. Germline V lookup: CDR1 SNHLY, CDR2 FYNNEI. These data originate in a study of blood T cell repertoires in COVID-19. As for the study in general: Sources were T cells, B-cell-depleted T cells, or PBMCs; the material itself was cDNA or gDNA.

Authors' data handling: Estimates of nucleated cell counts were drawn from the amplification of reference gene primers. Clones were sequenced by immunoSEQ multiplex PCR, and TCRdb holds only the in-frame ones, with some missing. Clone size and V and J calls were adopted from that table, with D and trimming inferred from the DNA. The profile shows a few hundred thousand clones, approximately 83% of them singletons. This TCR derives from a woman in her 70s with acute or convalescent COVID-19. This chain joins TRBV2 and TRBJ2-6; D may be TRBD1 (5 bases). The specimen was peripheral blood. CDR3 loop: CASTRLQVSGANVLTF. The CDR3, as DNA: TGTGCCAGCACCCGATTACAGGTCTCTGGGGCCAACGTCCTGACTTTC.